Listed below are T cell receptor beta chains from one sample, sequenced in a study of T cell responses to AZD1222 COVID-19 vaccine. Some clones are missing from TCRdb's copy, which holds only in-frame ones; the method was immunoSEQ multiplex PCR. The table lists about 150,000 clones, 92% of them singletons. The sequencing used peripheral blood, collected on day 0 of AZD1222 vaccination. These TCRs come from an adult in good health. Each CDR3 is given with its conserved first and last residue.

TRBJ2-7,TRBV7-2,CASSLGAGVEQYF
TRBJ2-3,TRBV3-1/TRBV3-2,CASSPKRWLLAGGPSTDTQYF
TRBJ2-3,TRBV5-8,CASSRVGDTQYF
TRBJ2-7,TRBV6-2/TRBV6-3,CASSLAGRNDEQYF
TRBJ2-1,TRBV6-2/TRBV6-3,CASSSSGQGPSNEQFF
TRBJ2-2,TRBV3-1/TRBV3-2,CASSHAEAGELFF
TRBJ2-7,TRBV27,CASSLGTPNSYEQYF
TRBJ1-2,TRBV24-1,CATSDPGQGLDDYTF
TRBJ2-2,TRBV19,CASRARGFTGELFF
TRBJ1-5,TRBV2,CASKGTGRAPQHF
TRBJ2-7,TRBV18,CASSPVTYEQYF
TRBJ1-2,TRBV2,CASSELPGADGYTF
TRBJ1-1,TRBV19,CASSPPGRINTEAFF
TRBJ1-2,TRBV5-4,CASSLDMTVYGYTF
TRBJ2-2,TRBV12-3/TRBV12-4,CASRYQDTGELFF
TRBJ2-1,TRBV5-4,CASSFPTGGNEQFF
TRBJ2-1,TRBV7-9,CASSWDRGAYNEQFF
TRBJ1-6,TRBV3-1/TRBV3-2,CASSQGGYNNSPLHF
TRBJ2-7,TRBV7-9,CASSLRQGVSYEQYF
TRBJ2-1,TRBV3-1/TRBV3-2,CASSPRAAWAGGVDEQFF